The 16 T cell receptor beta chains presented below share a single source sample, sequenced in a study of T cells in Graves' hyperthyroidism and ophthalmopathy. Amplified TCR beta CDR3 regions derived from RNA transcripts. Using the HTBI primer set, a first-round RT-PCR was run on the TCR CDR3. TCRdb re-called the multiplex PCR reads through MiXCR, storing one row per CDR3 protein. Here the sample spans about 420,000 distinct CDR3 sequences, approximately 15% being singletons. Sequenced material: blood. The receptors stem from a woman aged 18-30 years with Graves' hyperthyroidism.

The chain combines TRBV12-3 or TRBV12-4 with TRBJ2-4; D remains ambiguous. The CDR3 is made up of 13 amino acids. The V end lost 3 bases, the J end lost 7 bases, and 10 bases lay between the germline ends. The CDR3 nucleotides read TGTGCCAGCAGTTTCGGCCCCTTTAACATTCAGTACTTC. Encoded protein: CASSFGPFNIQYF.

The rearrangement links TRBV28 to TRBJ2-1, with a tentative D call TRBD1 (5 bases). The CDR3 is 16 amino acids. Germline lookup yields CDR1 MDHEN and CDR2 SYDVKM. The V end lost 1 base, the J end lost 0 bases, and 10 bases lay between the germline ends. CDR3 in amino acids: CASSLFRGSSYNEQFF. CDR3 bases: TGTGCCAGCAGTTTATTTAGGGGCTCCTCCTACAATGAGCAGTTCTTC. Variable domain in full (rest from reference TRBV28 and TRBJ2-1): DVKVTQSSRYLVKRTGEKVFLECVQDMDHENMFWYRQDPGLGLRLIYFSYDVKMKEKGDIPEGYSVSREKKERFSLILESASTNQTSMYLCASSLFRGSSYNEQFFGPGTRLTVL.

The V call is TRBV12-3 or TRBV12-4, the J call TRBJ2-2, with D possibly TRBD2 on 5 matching bases. The CDR3 totals 13 residues. The ends were cut back, 10 bases at V and 2 bases at J, with 11 bases in the middle. In DNA form, the CDR3 reads TGTGCCATGGGGAGCGTCAACACCGGGGAGCTGTTTTTT. The encoded protein is CAMGSVNTGELFF.

This clonotype was detected many times. The J gene is TRBJ2-1, the V gene TRBV29-1, with TRBD2 matching 12 bases. The CDR3 has 14 amino acids. Germline V gene sequence: CDR1 SQVTM, CDR2 ANQGSEA. Trimming removed 6 bases from V and 8 bases from J; junction bases left unmatched: 8. The CDR3: CSVETSGRFDEQFF. CDR3 coding DNA: TGCAGCGTGGAAACTAGCGGGAGGTTCGATGAGCAGTTCTTC.

V gene TRBV20-1 combines with J gene TRBJ2-7; unclear D gene. This CDR3 is built from 13 residues. V was pared by 0 bases and J by 3 bases, with 9 bases between. Germline loops: CDR1 DFQATT, CDR2 SNEGSKA (reference sequence). The CDR3 region is CSARDTADYEQYF. The CDR3 DNA reads as TGCAGTGCTAGAGATACGGCAGACTACGAGCAGTACTTC.

In this sample, this clonotype turned up a few times. The chain uses TRBV5-8 and TRBJ2-2; D is uncertain. The CDR3 loop spans 16 amino acids. Trimming took off 4 bases at V and 5 bases at J, with 18 bases between the two ends. CDR1 and CDR2 (germline): SGHTS, YDEGEE. Here the CDR3 reads CASSASGVSGTGELFF. The CDR3 DNA reads TGTGCCAGCAGCGCCAGTGGGGTGTCCGGGACCGGGGAGCTGTTTTTT. The variable domain in full, with the rest retrieved from reference TRBV5-8 and TRBJ2-2, is EAGVTQSPTHLIKTRGQQATLRCSPISGHTSVYWYQQALGLGLQFLLWYDEGEERNRGNFPPRFSGRQFPNYSSELNVNALELEDSALYLCASSASGVSGTGELFFGEGSRLTVL.

The table lists this clonotype with many counts. The chain has TRBV11-2 and TRBJ2-1; 15 bases map to TRBD2. Germline V lookup: CDR1 SGHAT, CDR2 FQNNGV. The CDR3 covers 17 residues. V lost 5 bases to trimming and J lost 3 bases; unmatched junction nucleotides: 5. CDR3 sequence reads: CASSPGLAGGGYNEQFF. The CDR3 DNA sequence: TGTGCCAGCAGCCCGGGACTAGCGGGAGGAGGCTACAATGAGCAGTTCTTC.

This clonotype has just one count. The chain employs TRBV2 and TRBJ2-2; D tentatively reads TRBD1 or TRBD2 (5 bases each). Trimming left V 6 bases short and J 5 bases short, with 16 bases between. The CDR3 consists of 15 residues. The V gene's germline CDR1 is SNHLY and CDR2 FYNNEI. Here the CDR3 reads CASRIWDLVTGELFF. The DNA of the CDR3 is TGTGCCAGCAGAATATGGGACCTAGTGACCGGGGAGCTGTTTTTT.

This clonotype was counted between two and nine times. The rearrangement links TRBV24-1 to TRBJ1-6; tentatively, D is TRBD1 (5 bases). V lost 9 bases and J 8 bases, leaving 19 bases between the germline ends. The CDR3 is 15 residues long. Per the germline V gene, CDR1 is KGHDR and CDR2 is SFDVKD. The CDR3, as DNA: TGTGCCACCCAGCGGGGGGGTCTAATGGATTCACCCCTCCACTTT. Translated: CATQRGGLMDSPLHF.

V and J are TRBV11-3 and TRBJ2-2, with D perhaps matching TRBD1 or TRBD2 (6 bases each). V shed 5 bases and J shed 7 bases, with 17 bases lying between them. Germline CDR1 SGHNT, CDR2 YENEEA. CDR3 length: 15 amino acids. The CDR3 nucleotides read TGTGCCAGCAGCCGCCGGCCCGGGGGCGACGGGGAGCTGTTTTTT. As protein: CASSRRPGGDGELFF.

This clonotype was observed a handful of times. This sequence joins TRBV20-1 and TRBJ2-5; TRBD2 matches 10 bases. Germline CDR1 and CDR2: DFQATT and SNEGSKA (reference sequence). There are 14 residues in the CDR3. V dropped 4 bases and J dropped 5; count of bases not matched to a gene: 7. The CDR3 nucleotides read TGCAGTGCTAACCTAGCGGGAGTTGGGGAGACCCAGTACTTC. Translating gives CSANLAGVGETQYF.

This clonotype was seen only a few times. V and J are TRBV12-3 or TRBV12-4 and TRBJ1-2, with 11 positions matching TRBD1. V trimming: 5 bases; J trimming: 1 base; junction bases outside the gene matches: 9. CDR3 length: 17 residues. This CDR3 reads CASSGRDRGYFNYGYTF. The CDR3 region has the DNA TGTGCCAGCAGTGGCCGGGACAGGGGGTACTTTAACTATGGCTACACCTTC.

This clonotype occurred many times. V usage is TRBV24-1 and J usage is TRBJ2-5, with 9 positions matching TRBD2. The CDR3 is 14 residues long. Unmatched junction bases numbered 7, after V lost 7 bases and J lost 5 bases. Germline CDR1 KGHDR, CDR2 SFDVKD. CDR3 protein: CATSSSGGLETQYF. In nucleotides, the CDR3 is TGTGCCACCAGCAGTAGCGGGGGATTGGAGACCCAGTACTTC.

Many counts were recorded for this clonotype. The rearrangement links TRBV11-2 to TRBJ2-3; TRBD2 matches 10 bases. The ends lost 3 bases at V and 3 bases at J; junction bases unmatched: 6. Germline CDR1 SGHAT, CDR2 FQNNGV. The CDR3 is made up of 16 amino acids. The CDR3 region is CASSFTSGALTDTQYF. The CDR3 coding sequence is TGTGCCAGCAGCTTTACTAGCGGGGCTTTGACAGATACGCAGTATTTT.

This clonotype has at least ten counts. The rearrangement links TRBV11-1 to TRBJ2-1, with 9 bases lining up with TRBD2. CDR1 is SGHAT, CDR2 FQDESV, per germline (reference sequence). The J segment lost 8 bases and the V segment lost 2 bases, leaving 10 bases of the junction unmatched. The CDR3 length is 16 residues. Here the CDR3 reads CASSLLAGPYRDEQFF. As DNA, the CDR3 is TGTGCCAGCAGCTTACTAGCGGGACCCTACAGGGATGAGCAGTTCTTC. Full variable domain (remainder filled in from reference TRBV11-1 and TRBJ2-1): EAEVAQSPRYKITEKSQAVAFWCDPISGHATLYWYRQILGQGPELLVQFQDESVVDDSQLPKDRFSAERLKGVDSTLKIQPAELGDSAMYLCASSLLAGPYRDEQFFGPGTRLTVL.

This clonotype was counted once. This rearrangement joins TRBV19 to TRBJ2-1, with unresolved D. This CDR3 contains 14 residues. Germline V gene sequence: CDR1 LNHDA, CDR2 SQIVND (reference sequence). V lost 0 bases to trimming and J lost 7 bases, with 10 bases between them. This CDR3 is CASSIESSGNEQFF. The CDR3 nucleotides are TGTGCCAGTAGTATAGAGTCCTCTGGGAATGAGCAGTTCTTC.